These T cell receptor beta chains were read from a single sample in a study of blood T cell repertoires in COVID-19. Assay used: immunoSEQ multiplex PCR; TCRdb lists only in-frame clones, some missing. This repertoire shows about 270,000 clones, 85% to 90% found once; its top ten account for 2% to 3%. The sample consisted of PBMCs or T cells enriched from blood (not recorded which). The source is a woman between 18 and 30 years old who had recovered from COVID-19. CDR3s include the opening cysteine and the closing phenylalanine or tryptophan. D genes are given only for firm matches. The listing skips clone size in some rows; elsewhere it reads once, few, many or a size class.

abundance: .; v_gene: TRBV3-1/TRBV3-2; d_gene: TRBD2; j_gene: TRBJ2-5; CDR3nt: TGTGCCAGCAGCCAAGAGGCGGGGGGGCCTGTCGGGACCCAGTACTTC; CDR3aa: CASSQEAGGPVGTQYF
abundance: .; v_gene: TRBV30; d_gene: .; j_gene: TRBJ1-2; CDR3nt: TGTGCCTGGAGTGACCCCGGGATTCTGGGCTGGTATGGCTACACCTTC; CDR3aa: CAWSDPGILGWYGYTF
abundance: .; v_gene: TRBV5-1; d_gene: TRBD1; j_gene: TRBJ1-1; CDR3nt: TGCGCCAGCAGCTTGTTGGGACAGGGGGACACTGAAGCTTTCTTT; CDR3aa: CASSLLGQGDTEAFF
abundance: .; v_gene: TRBV6-5; d_gene: .; j_gene: TRBJ2-5; CDR3nt: TGTGCCAGCAGTTACTCAAACCTAGGAGGGCAAGAGACCCAGTACTTC; CDR3aa: CASSYSNLGGQETQYF
abundance: .; v_gene: TRBV28; d_gene: .; j_gene: TRBJ2-6; CDR3nt: TGTGCCAGCAGTCTCCTACAGGAACTCTCGGGGGCCAACGTCCTGACTTTC; CDR3aa: CASSLLQELSGANVLTF
abundance: .; v_gene: TRBV19; d_gene: .; j_gene: TRBJ1-2; CDR3nt: TGTGCCAGTAACGATATGGGGCAACAGGTCCGTGGCTACACCTTC; CDR3aa: CASNDMGQQVRGYTF
abundance: .; v_gene: TRBV28; d_gene: .; j_gene: TRBJ1-5; CDR3nt: TGTGCCAGCAGTGATCGGGTGAAGCAGCCCCAGCATTTT; CDR3aa: CASSDRVKQPQHF
abundance: .; v_gene: TRBV5-6; d_gene: .; j_gene: TRBJ2-7; CDR3nt: TGTGCCAGCAGCTTTCAGACAGAGTCCTACGAGCAGTACTTC; CDR3aa: CASSFQTESYEQYF
abundance: .; v_gene: TRBV27; d_gene: .; j_gene: TRBJ1-6; CDR3nt: TGTGCCAGCTCGTCCGGGACTTCTAATTCACCCCTCCACTTT; CDR3aa: CASSSGTSNSPLHF
abundance: once; v_gene: TRBV28; d_gene: .; j_gene: TRBJ1-2; CDR3nt: TGTGCCAGCAGCCCTTCAGGGGCCCTTAACTATGGCTACACCTTC; CDR3aa: CASSPSGALNYGYTF
abundance: once; v_gene: TRBV5-1; d_gene: .; j_gene: TRBJ1-1; CDR3nt: TGCGCCAGCAGCCCGGGGGGAGAAGTGGGAGCTTTCTTT; CDR3aa: CASSPGGEVGAFF
abundance: .; v_gene: TRBV5-1; d_gene: .; j_gene: TRBJ2-1; CDR3nt: TGCGCCAGCAGCCAAAGAGAGTACAATGAGCAGTTCTTC; CDR3aa: CASSQREYNEQFF
abundance: .; v_gene: TRBV15; d_gene: TRBD2; j_gene: TRBJ2-1; CDR3nt: TGTGCCACCGGAGCGCCGGGACTAGCAACCTACAATGAGCAGTTCTTC; CDR3aa: CATGAPGLATYNEQFF
abundance: .; v_gene: TRBV7-9; d_gene: .; j_gene: TRBJ1-1; CDR3nt: TGTGCCAGCAGCCCCAGGCGGGGGGGGAACACTGAAGCTTTCTTT; CDR3aa: CASSPRRGGNTEAFF
abundance: once; v_gene: TRBV5-1; d_gene: .; j_gene: TRBJ1-4; CDR3nt: TGCGCCAGCAGCTTGGTGGGACAAGTTGAAAAACTGTTTTTT; CDR3aa: CASSLVGQVEKLFF
abundance: .; v_gene: TRBV5-1; d_gene: TRBD2; j_gene: TRBJ2-3; CDR3nt: TGCGCCAGCAGTTCTAGCGGGGTCGGCACAGATACGCAGTATTTT; CDR3aa: CASSSSGVGTDTQYF
abundance: once; v_gene: TRBV28; d_gene: TRBD1; j_gene: TRBJ1-5; CDR3nt: TGTGCCAGCAGAACTGGTAGGCAGGGGGCGCGCAATCAGCCCCAGCATTTT; CDR3aa: CASRTGRQGARNQPQHF
abundance: .; v_gene: TRBV6-6; d_gene: TRBD1; j_gene: TRBJ2-3; CDR3nt: TGTGCCAGCACCAACGGACAGGGCACAGATACGCAGTATTTT; CDR3aa: CASTNGQGTDTQYF
abundance: .; v_gene: TRBV10-3; d_gene: TRBD1; j_gene: TRBJ2-1; CDR3nt: TGTGCCATCAGTGCCCCGGGACAGGGGATTTATGAGCAGTTCTTC; CDR3aa: CAISAPGQGIYEQFF
abundance: .; v_gene: TRBV15; d_gene: .; j_gene: TRBJ1-5; CDR3nt: TGTGCCACCAGCAGAGAGGAGGTTCCTCAGCCCCAGCATTTT; CDR3aa: CATSREEVPQPQHF
abundance: .; v_gene: TRBV11-2; d_gene: .; j_gene: TRBJ2-5; CDR3nt: TGTGCCAGCAGCGGGCAGAAGGGAGGCCTGGAGACCCAGTACTTC; CDR3aa: CASSGQKGGLETQYF
abundance: .; v_gene: TRBV11-3; d_gene: .; j_gene: TRBJ1-2; CDR3nt: TGTGCCAGCAGCTTAGTGGGGGGGAGACCCAATGAGTATGGCTACACCTTC; CDR3aa: CASSLVGGRPNEYGYTF
abundance: .; v_gene: TRBV6-5; d_gene: TRBD1; j_gene: TRBJ1-6; CDR3nt: TGTGCCAGCAGCAGGGAGGACAGGCTCCCCCTCCACTTT; CDR3aa: CASSREDRLPLHF
abundance: .; v_gene: TRBV5-1; d_gene: .; j_gene: TRBJ1-2; CDR3nt: TGCGCCAGCAGCCAGGATTACTATGGCTACACCTTC; CDR3aa: CASSQDYYGYTF
abundance: .; v_gene: TRBV5-1; d_gene: .; j_gene: TRBJ2-5; CDR3nt: TGCGCCAGCAGCTGGAGGGGGCGAGAGACCCAGTACTTC; CDR3aa: CASSWRGRETQYF
abundance: .; v_gene: TRBV6-2/TRBV6-3; d_gene: .; j_gene: TRBJ2-1; CDR3nt: TGTGCCAGCAGTTACGGTCTAGCAGCCTATGAGCAGTTCTTC; CDR3aa: CASSYGLAAYEQFF
abundance: .; v_gene: TRBV5-1; d_gene: .; j_gene: TRBJ1-2; CDR3nt: TGCGCCAGCAGCTTGGGTAGGACAGCAAACTATGGCTACACCTTC; CDR3aa: CASSLGRTANYGYTF
abundance: .; v_gene: TRBV5-1; d_gene: .; j_gene: TRBJ1-1; CDR3nt: TGCGCCAGCAGCTTGGGTTCAGGGCTGAACACTGAAGCTTTCTTT; CDR3aa: CASSLGSGLNTEAFF
abundance: .; v_gene: TRBV5-1; d_gene: .; j_gene: TRBJ2-1; CDR3nt: TGCGCCAGCAGCGGGGCAGATGAGCAGTTCTTC; CDR3aa: CASSGADEQFF
abundance: .; v_gene: TRBV19; d_gene: .; j_gene: TRBJ1-3; CDR3nt: TGTGCCAGTAGTTCCGGCGGGGGAGGAAACACCATATATTTT; CDR3aa: CASSSGGGGNTIYF
abundance: once; v_gene: TRBV7-9; d_gene: TRBD1; j_gene: TRBJ1-2; CDR3nt: TGTGCCAGCAGCTTAGGACAGGGAGGAGGCTACACCTTC; CDR3aa: CASSLGQGGGYTF